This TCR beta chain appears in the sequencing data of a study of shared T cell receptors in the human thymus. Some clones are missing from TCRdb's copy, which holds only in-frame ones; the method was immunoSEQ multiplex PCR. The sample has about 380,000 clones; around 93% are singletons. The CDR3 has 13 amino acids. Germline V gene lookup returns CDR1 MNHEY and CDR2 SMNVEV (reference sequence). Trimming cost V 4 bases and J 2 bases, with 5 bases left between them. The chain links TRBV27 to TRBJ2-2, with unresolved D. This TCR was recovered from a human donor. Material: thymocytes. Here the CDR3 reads CASSYSNTGELFF. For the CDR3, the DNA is TGTGCCAGCAGTTACAGTAACACCGGGGAGCTGTTTTTT.